Below are 14 T cell receptor beta chains sequenced from a single sample in a study of cytomegalovirus exposure and HLA in healthy donors. The PCR contained 60 Vbeta and 13 Jbeta primers. Libraries were prepared by immunoSEQ multiplex PCR; TCRdb keeps only in-frame clonotypes and omits some of them. Here the sample spans 150,000 to 200,000 clones, roughly four fifths being singletons. The material sequenced was PBMCs. The receptors derive from a man in his fifties in good health and CMV-seropositive.

J is TRBJ2-3 and V is TRBV9, with a tentative D call TRBD2 (5 bases). Per germline, CDR1 SGDLS and CDR2 YYNGEE. CDR3 length: 16 residues. V lost 4 bases to trimming and J lost 2 bases, with 17 bases between them. The DNA of the CDR3 is TGTGCCAGCAGCCCCCAAGGGAGCGTCTACACAGATACGCAGTATTTT. Residues: CASSPQGSVYTDTQYF. The whole variable domain, remainder taken from reference TRBV9 and TRBJ2-3, is DSGVTQTPKHLITATGQRVTLRCSPRSGDLSVYWYQQSLDQGLQFLIQYYNGEERAKGNILERFSAQQFPDLHSELNLSSLELGDSALYFCASSPQGSVYTDTQYFGPGTRLTVL.

This clone showed up just a few times. The rearrangement links TRBV12-5 to TRBJ2-1; 7 nucleotides align to TRBD2. Trimming removed 6 bases from V and 6 bases from J; junction bases left unmatched: 14. The CDR3 loop spans 16 amino acids. Germline V gene sequence: CDR1 LGHNT, CDR2 FRNRAP. The CDR3 spells CASGPEGTKYFNEQFF. CDR3 DNA sequence: TGTGCTAGTGGCCCAGAGGGGACTAAATACTTCAATGAGCAGTTCTTC.

This clone was found once. The chain links TRBV11-3 to TRBJ2-5; 7 nucleotides align to TRBD2. The V gene end was trimmed by 0 bases and the J gene end by 2 bases; junction bases not matched to a gene: 9. The germline V gene has CDR1 SGHNT and CDR2 YENEEA. This CDR3 contains 17 residues. Here the CDR3 reads CASSLDPGPGGQETQYF. The DNA of the CDR3 is TGTGCCAGCAGCTTAGATCCGGGGCCCGGGGGGCAAGAGACCCAGTACTTC.

The chain links TRBV7-8 to TRBJ1-1, with 8 bases aligning to TRBD1. Germline V gives CDR1 SGHVS, CDR2 FQNEAQ. J was trimmed by 4 bases and V by 3 bases; bases with no gene match: 4. The CDR3 is made up of 14 amino acids. DNA for the CDR3: TGTGCCAGCAGCTTGGCCGGGACAGGCACTGAAGCTTTCTTT. Protein product: CASSLAGTGTEAFF. The entire variable domain, with the rest obtained from reference TRBV7-8 and TRBJ1-1, is as follows: GAGVSQSPRYKVAKRGQDVALRCDPISGHVSLFWYQQALGQGPEFLTYFQNEAQLDKSGLPSDRFFAERPEGSVSTLKIQRTQQEDSAVYLCASSLAGTGTEAFFGQGTRLTVV.

This clone appeared once. The junction and the germline gene differ at one end; a read error may be behind it. This chain uses TRBV7-9 with TRBJ2-5; 10 nucleotides line up with TRBD2. The CDR3 loop spans 16 amino acids. From germline, CDR1 is SEHNR and CDR2 FQNEAQ (reference sequence). CDR3 sequence reads: CSSSSRLAGVKETQYF. The DNA of the CDR3 is TGTTCCAGCAGCTCCAGGCTAGCGGGGGTTAAGGAGACCCAGTACTTC.

This sequence joins TRBV27 and TRBJ2-5; 8 positions match TRBD2. The CDR3 has 16 residues. CDR1 is MNHEY, CDR2 SMNVEV, per germline (reference sequence). The V gene end was trimmed by 0 bases and the J gene end by 1 base; junction bases not matched to a gene: 4. The CDR3: CASSLSGGGFQETQYF. The DNA of the CDR3 is TGTGCCAGCAGTTTATCGGGCGGGGGGTTCCAAGAGACCCAGTACTTC.

The chain links TRBV7-3 to TRBJ2-1; TRBD2 is a possible D gene (6 bases). Germline CDR1 is SGHTA and CDR2 is FQGTGA. Trimming pared 6 bases from V and 6 bases from J, leaving 9 bases between. This CDR3 has 12 residues. The CDR3 reads CASRSGGNEQFF. CDR3 DNA: TGTGCCAGCAGGTCCGGGGGCAATGAGCAGTTCTTC.

The chain joins TRBV30 to TRBJ1-1; D is perhaps TRBD1 (6 bases). Germline V gene sequence: CDR1 GTSNPN, CDR2 SVGIG (reference sequence). The CDR3 spans 16 residues. Trimming took off 2 bases at V and 4 bases at J, with 20 bases between the two ends. The CDR3 spells CAWSQLPRGEGTEAFF. The CDR3, as DNA: TGTGCCTGGAGTCAACTCCCCAGGGGCGAAGGCACTGAAGCTTTCTTT.

The J gene is TRBJ2-1, the V gene TRBV4-2; D may be TRBD2 (6 bases). CDR3 length equals 13 residues. The germline V gene has CDR1 LGHNA and CDR2 YNFKEQ. Trimming took off 1 base at V and 11 bases at J, with 12 bases between the two ends. The CDR3 loop reads CASSQGLGIKQFF. The CDR3 nucleotides are TGTGCCAGCAGCCAAGGACTAGGAATCAAGCAGTTCTTC.

The J gene is TRBJ2-7, the V gene TRBV27; D unresolved. Trimming took 0 bases from V and 2 from J, leaving 8 bases between them. Germline CDR1 reads MNHEY; CDR2 reads SMNVEV (reference sequence). The CDR3 has 14 amino acids. CDR3 protein: CASSLSAIPYEQYF. The CDR3 DNA reads as TGTGCCAGCAGTTTATCAGCGATACCCTACGAGCAGTACTTC.

This chain uses TRBV5-1 with TRBJ1-6; weak D call: TRBD1 (5 bases). CDR1 and CDR2 (germline): SGHRS, YFSETQ. Trimming shortened V by 4 bases and J by 6 bases, and 8 bases separated the two germline ends. CDR3 length: 13 amino acids. The CDR3 reads CASSPQGNSPLHF. The CDR3 DNA is TGCGCCAGCAGCCCCCAGGGTAATTCACCCCTCCACTTT.

The chain joins TRBV7-3 to TRBJ2-5; no clear D gene. The germline gives CDR1 SGHTA, CDR2 FQGTGA. Trimming removed 1 base at V and 1 base at J, with 4 bases between. The CDR3 has 13 residues. CDR3 coding DNA: TGTGCCAGCAGCTTAAGCAGCCAAGAGACCCAGTACTTC. Translated, it gives CASSLSSQETQYF.

The V gene is TRBV6-5, the J gene TRBJ2-3; 7 nucleotides agree with TRBD2. From germline, CDR1 is MNHEY and CDR2 SVGAGI. There are 15 residues in the CDR3. V dropped 0 bases and J dropped 4; count of bases not matched to a gene: 4. The CDR3 DNA is TGTGCCAGCAGTTACTCGGGCGGGGGAGCAGATACGCAGTATTTT. This encodes CASSYSGGGADTQYF.

The chain has TRBV6-5 and TRBJ1-2; D perhaps matches TRBD1 (5 bases). Germline V CDR1 and CDR2: MNHEY, SVGAGI. The CDR3 has 15 residues. V was trimmed by 2 bases and J by 0 bases, leaving 10 bases between them. CDR3 protein: CASSYLQGSNYGYTF. CDR3 coding DNA: TGTGCCAGCAGTTACCTGCAGGGATCTAACTATGGCTACACCTTC.